One sample yielded the 27 T cell receptor beta chains listed below, sequenced in a study of cytomegalovirus exposure and HLA in healthy donors. PCR amplification relied on 60 Vbeta primers (plus 13 Jbeta primers). The table came from immunoSEQ multiplex PCR; TCRdb's copy has only in-frame clones and leaves some out. The sample holds about 130,000 clones; under 90% are singletons and the top ten take about 4%. Sequencing was performed on PBMCs. Receptors were obtained from a woman in her thirties or forties in good health and CMV-seronegative.

A few counts support this clone. The V gene is TRBV7-9, the J gene TRBJ1-1, with D possibly being TRBD1 (6 bases). Germline-derived CDR1 and CDR2 are SEHNR and FQNEAQ (reference sequence). The length of the CDR3 is 13 residues. The CDR3 spells CASIRGGNTEAFF. CDR3 nucleotides: TGTGCATCAATAAGGGGGGGGAACACTGAAGCTTTCTTT.

This clone was counted once. The rearrangement links TRBV7-9 to TRBJ1-3, with TRBD1 as a possible D gene (6 bases). Between the trimmed V and J ends, which lost 7 bases and 2 bases, there was a span of 15 bases. The V gene's germline CDR1 is SEHNR and CDR2 FQNEAQ (reference sequence). The CDR3 is 15 amino acids. The CDR3 sequence is CASTGQGQTGNTIYF. CDR3 coding DNA: TGTGCCAGCACTGGCCAGGGACAAACTGGAAACACCATATATTTT.

V usage is TRBV7-9 and J usage is TRBJ1-2, with TRBD1 matching 7 bases. Per the germline V gene, CDR1 is SEHNR and CDR2 is FQNEAQ (reference sequence). CDR3 length: 16 residues. The V and J ends lost 2 bases and 1 base, in that order; junction bases with no gene match: 7. CDR3 sequence (DNA): TGTGCCAGCAGCTTAACACCGACAGGGATTAACTATGGCTACACCTTC. It yields the protein CASSLTPTGINYGYTF. The whole variable domain, remainder taken from reference TRBV7-9 and TRBJ1-2, is DTGVSQNPRHKITKRGQNVTFRCDPISEHNRLYWYRQTLGQGPEFLTYFQNEAQLEKSRLLSDRFSAERPKGSFSTLEIQRTEQGDSAMYLCASSLTPTGINYGYTFGSGTRLTVV.

The chain has TRBV5-1 and TRBJ2-5, with 10 bases lining up with TRBD1. This CDR3 comprises 14 residues. Germline CDR1 reads SGHRS; CDR2 reads YFSETQ. Trimming at V came to 4 bases and at J to 4 bases, leaving 4 bases not matched to a gene. This CDR3 reads CASSPGQGGETQYF. The CDR3 coding sequence is TGCGCCAGCAGCCCAGGACAGGGGGGAGAGACCCAGTACTTC.

Written as DNA, the CDR3 is TGCGCCAGCAGCCAAGAAACCCAGGGCCTAGCGGGAGGATATACGCAGTATTTT. It translates to CASSQETQGLAGGYTQYF. The gene calls are TRBV4-1 and TRBJ2-3, with 11 bases fitting TRBD2. The V gene end was trimmed by 0 bases and the J gene end by 7 bases; junction bases not matched to a gene: 12. The CDR3 runs 18 residues. Germline V lookup: CDR1 MGHRA, CDR2 YSYEKL.

The V gene is TRBV7-2, the J gene TRBJ2-5; 13 positions match TRBD2. The trim removed 5 bases at V and 5 bases at J, leaving 5 bases unmatched. The germline V gene has CDR1 SGHTA and CDR2 FQGNSA. The CDR3 sequence is 15 residues long. The CDR3, as DNA: TGTGCCAGCAGCATGGGACTAGCGGGGTTGGAGACCCAGTACTTC. Protein sequence: CASSMGLAGLETQYF.

The sample holds a few counts of this clone. The chain is built from TRBV19 and TRBJ2-7, with TRBD1 identical over 7 bases. The V gene's germline CDR1 is LNHDA and CDR2 SQIVND (reference sequence). V shed 7 bases, J shed 2 bases, and the junction held 8 bases outside the gene matches. CDR3 length: 14 amino acids. CDR3 nucleotides: TGTGCCAGTAAGACAGGGACCGATACCTACGAGCAGTACTTC. Its protein product is CASKTGTDTYEQYF. Full variable domain (outside the CDR3, taken from reference TRBV19 and TRBJ2-7): DGGITQSPKYLFRKEGQNVTLSCEQNLNHDAMYWYRQDPGQGLRLIYYSQIVNDFQKGDIAEGYSVSREKKESFPLTVTSAQKNPTAFYLCASKTGTDTYEQYFGPGTRLTVT.

The V call is TRBV27, the J call TRBJ2-7, with 10 bases lining up with TRBD1. This CDR3 has 16 residues. The germline V gene has CDR1 MNHEY and CDR2 SMNVEV (reference sequence). J was trimmed by 2 bases and V by 5 bases; bases with no gene match: 9. CDR3 sequence: CASSPLDRGRAYEQYF. The CDR3 DNA reads as TGTGCCAGCAGTCCCCTCGACAGGGGGCGCGCCTACGAGCAGTACTTC.

The CDR3 DNA follows: TGTGCCACCAGCCCCCGTCAAGTCGGGACTAGCGGCAATGAGCAGTTCTTC. The encoded protein is CATSPRQVGTSGNEQFF. The rearrangement uses TRBV15 and TRBJ2-1; 11 bases are shared with TRBD2. Per germline, CDR1 LNHNV and CDR2 YYDKDF (reference sequence). The CDR3 has 17 amino acids. The V segment lost 5 bases and the J segment 6 bases; nucleotides outside the gene matches: 12.

The chain recombines TRBV19 with TRBJ2-7; no clear D. V lost 1 base, J lost 5 bases, and 6 bases lay in between. The germline V gene has CDR1 LNHDA and CDR2 SQIVND (reference sequence). This CDR3 contains 12 residues. CDR3 sequence reads: CASSIGPDEQYF. CDR3 DNA: TGTGCCAGTAGTATAGGGCCTGACGAGCAGTACTTC.

This clone showed up just a few times. The rearrangement uses TRBV7-6 and TRBJ1-1; no definite D call. The CDR3 consists of 18 residues. Germline V gene sequence: CDR1 SGHVS, CDR2 FNYEAQ. The V end was cut by 1 base, the J end by 0 bases, with 18 bases between. CDR3 amino acids: CASSLVSRGRPMNTEAFF. The CDR3 DNA reads TGTGCCAGCAGCTTAGTCAGTCGCGGGAGACCGATGAACACTGAAGCTTTCTTT.

The sample holds a few counts of this clone. V is TRBV4-2 and J is TRBJ1-1, with TRBD1 matching over 7 bases. V shed 2 bases and J 11 bases; nucleotides not matched to a gene: 5. Germline V CDR1 and CDR2: LGHNA, YNFKEQ. This CDR3 is built from 12 residues. CDR3 in DNA: TGTGCCAGCAGCCAAAGGTCAGGGGGGGCTTTCTTT. Its protein is CASSQRSGGAFF.

In this sample, this clone turned up once. The chain has TRBV10-2 and TRBJ2-7; 7 bases map to TRBD2. The V and J ends lost 3 bases and 3 bases, in that order; junction bases with no gene match: 5. Germline V CDR1 and CDR2: WSHSY, SAAADI. The CDR3 is 14 amino acids. CDR3 DNA sequence: TGCGCCAGCAGTGACGTGGGGACTATCTACGAGCAGTACTTC. It translates to CASSDVGTIYEQYF.

V and J are TRBV9 and TRBJ2-2; TRBD1 might be the D (5 bases). Trimming stripped 3 bases from V and 4 bases from J, with 10 bases between. This CDR3 comprises 14 residues. CDR1 is SGDLS, CDR2 YYNGEE, per germline. Here the CDR3 reads CASSDDSLTGELFF. In DNA, the CDR3 is TGTGCCAGCAGCGATGACAGCCTCACCGGGGAGCTGTTTTTT.

Of note for this clone: At one end the junction does not follow the germline gene, possibly because of a read error. V is TRBV29-1 and J is TRBJ2-1, with 9 bases identical to TRBD2. CDR3 length: 15 residues. The V gene's germline CDR1 is SQVTM and CDR2 ANQGSEA. The DNA of the CDR3 is TGCCGCGTTCGGCGGGGGGGACTCTCCTACAATGAGCAGTTCTTC. As protein: CRVRRGGLSYNEQFF.

J is TRBJ1-1 and V is TRBV6-4, with 10 bases identical to TRBD1. The CDR3 loop spans 19 amino acids. In germline, CDR1 is MRHNA, CDR2 SNTAGT. J was trimmed by 5 bases and V by 0 bases; bases with no gene match: 15. The DNA of the CDR3 is TGTGCCAGCAGTGACTCATTATTCCGGGACAGGGGTGAGAGGACTGAAGCTTTCTTT. This sequence encodes CASSDSLFRDRGERTEAFF.

V usage is TRBV27 and J usage is TRBJ1-5; TRBD1 might be the D (5 bases). CDR3 size: 16 residues. Trimming left V 0 bases short and J 6 bases short, with 15 bases between. The germline gives CDR1 MNHEY, CDR2 SMNVEV (reference sequence). The CDR3 spells CASSLSGGGMGQPQHF. The CDR3 nucleotides read TGTGCCAGCAGTTTATCGGGCGGGGGAATGGGTCAGCCCCAGCATTTT.

Regarding this clone: Other DNA sequences from this sample encode an identical CDR3 as well. This chain links TRBV5-5 with TRBJ2-3; TRBD2 aligns across 9 bases. Germline CDR1 SGHKS, CDR2 YYEKEE (reference sequence). This CDR3 spans 15 amino acids. Trimming took 2 bases from V and 1 from J; bases not matched to a gene: 2. CDR3 loop: CASSLQRGGTDTQYF. The DNA for the CDR3 is TGTGCCAGCAGCTTACAGCGGGGGGGCACAGATACGCAGTATTTT.

V is TRBV28 and J is TRBJ1-2; no clear D gene. From germline, CDR1 is MDHEN and CDR2 SYDVKM. Trimming took 5 bases from V and 4 from J, leaving 11 bases between them. This CDR3 is 13 amino acids long. The CDR3 nucleotides are TGTGCCAGCAGTCCGCAGTTATTCTATGGCTACACCTTC. This encodes CASSPQLFYGYTF.

The V and J genes are TRBV19 and TRBJ1-5; 10 bases align to TRBD1. The CDR3 length is 15 residues. V dropped 6 bases and J dropped 7; count of bases not matched to a gene: 9. Per the germline V gene, CDR1 is LNHDA and CDR2 is SQIVND (reference sequence). The CDR3 sequence is CASSPRTGGLQPQHF. The CDR3 DNA sequence: TGTGCCAGTAGCCCAAGGACAGGGGGTTTACAGCCCCAGCATTTT.

The J gene is TRBJ1-4, the V gene TRBV7-9, with D unresolved. V shed 2 bases and J shed 10 bases, with 11 bases lying between them. This CDR3 region has 13 residues. Germline V gives CDR1 SEHNR, CDR2 FQNEAQ (reference sequence). The CDR3 nucleotides read TGTGCCAGCAGCTTAATGCCGAGTGGAAAACTGTTTTTT. The encoded protein is CASSLMPSGKLFF.

This clone was observed a handful of times. V usage is TRBV2 and J usage is TRBJ2-3, with TRBD1 matching over 8 bases. CDR3 size: 16 residues. Germline V lookup: CDR1 SNHLY, CDR2 FYNNEI. V was clipped by 5 bases and J by 3 bases; unmatched bases: 10. CDR3: CASSRTTGVVTDTQYF. The CDR3, as DNA: TGTGCCAGCAGTCGTACGACAGGGGTAGTTACAGATACGCAGTATTTT. Supplemented by reference TRBV2 and TRBJ2-3, the full variable domain reads EPEVTQTPSHQVTQMGQEVILRCVPISNHLYFYWYRQILGQKVEFLVSFYNNEISEKSEIFDDQFSVERPDGSNFTLKIRSTKLEDSAMYFCASSRTTGVVTDTQYFGPGTRLTVL.

V usage is TRBV6-1 and J usage is TRBJ1-1, with D uncertain. V gave up 7 bases and J gave up 7 bases, with 16 bases separating them. This CDR3 contains 13 residues. Germline CDR1 MNHNS, CDR2 SASEGT. This CDR3 reads CASKSGDFGEAFF. In nucleotides, the CDR3 is TGTGCCAGCAAGTCGGGTGATTTTGGTGAAGCTTTCTTT.

This clone was seen just once. This rearrangement joins TRBV27 to TRBJ1-2, with TRBD1 matching over 7 bases. With 6 bases clipped from V and 1 base from J, the junction kept 8 bases outside the gene matches. Germline values: CDR1 MNHEY, CDR2 SMNVEV (reference sequence). The CDR3 is made up of 15 amino acids. As DNA, the CDR3 is TGTGCCAGCAGCCCCCGGGACAGATTTAACTATGGCTACACCTTC. Translation: CASSPRDRFNYGYTF.

The J gene is TRBJ1-1, the V gene TRBV6-5, with D hard to call. Trimming took 6 bases from V and 0 from J, leaving 8 bases between them. Germline lookup yields CDR1 MNHEY and CDR2 SVGAGI. This CDR3 has 13 residues. CDR3 residues: CASRPGLNTEAFF. The CDR3 nucleotides read TGTGCCAGCAGGCCAGGCCTGAACACTGAAGCTTTCTTT.

This clone was counted between two and nine times. The chain has TRBV5-6 and TRBJ1-6, with D perhaps matching TRBD1 (5 bases). V gave up 1 base and J gave up 5 bases, with 10 bases separating them. CDR1 is SGHDT and CDR2 is YYEEEE in the germline V gene. CDR3 size: 15 residues. CDR3 amino acids: CASSLLGGNNSPLHF. In DNA, the CDR3 is TGTGCCAGCAGCTTGTTGGGGGGGAATAATTCACCCCTCCACTTT.

The chain recombines TRBV9 with TRBJ1-1; D remains ambiguous. Germline-derived CDR1 and CDR2 are SGDLS and YYNGEE. CDR3 length equals 15 residues. V gave up 0 bases and J gave up 2 bases, with 11 bases separating them. The CDR3 loop is CASSVVADPNTEAFF. DNA of the CDR3: TGTGCCAGCAGCGTAGTGGCAGATCCTAACACTGAAGCTTTCTTT.